This T cell receptor (beta chain) is from a study of response to subunit inactivated influenza vaccine. Study-wide results and caveats: Authors suggested that a seasonal influenza vaccination recruits few new T cells each time.

Looked up from germline, CDR1 is MGHRA and CDR2 is YSYEKL. Trimming at V came to 4 bases and at J to 0 bases, leaving 5 bases not matched to a gene. The CDR3 is made up of 15 amino acids. TCRdb reprocessed the RT-PCR reads via MiXCR and lists one record per CDR3 protein. The sample lists more than 600,000 distinct CDR3 sequences, roughly 20% occurring once. Only a few counts were recorded for this clonotype. The antigen remains unidentified. The clonotype was recovered from a man aged 50 to 59 who received an inactivated influenza vaccine. The J gene is TRBJ2-5, the V gene TRBV4-1, with 7 nucleotides matching TRBD1. Specimen: PBMCs from blood, collected 5 to 6 days after vaccination. The CDR3 region is CASSRTGPNQETQYF. CDR3 nucleotides: TGCGCCAGCAGCCGGACAGGACCTAACCAAGAGACCCAGTACTTC.